The next 9 T cell receptor beta chains were all read from a single sample in a study of T cells in Graves' hyperthyroidism and ophthalmopathy. There were TCR beta CDR3 regions amplified from RNA transcripts. A first-round RT-PCR of the TCR CDR3 used the HTBI primer set. MiXCR, applied by TCRdb to the multiplex PCR reads, yields one record per CDR3 protein. Counted here are under 650,000 distinct CDR3 sequences, under 20% occurring once; the ten biggest clones make up around 3.9%. The sequencing input was blood. These receptors were taken from a woman aged 25 to 45 with Graves' hyperthyroidism.

This clonotype was counted only a few times. V is TRBV9 and J is TRBJ2-1; D tentatively fits TRBD1 or TRBD2 (8 bases each). Germline V gives CDR1 SGDLS, CDR2 YYNGEE. V was pared by 4 bases and J by 8 bases, with 22 bases between. The CDR3 totals 16 residues. CDR3: CASSPRQGTRGYEQFF. The CDR3 bases are TGTGCCAGCAGCCCACGACAGGGGACTAGGGGATATGAGCAGTTCTTC.

This clonotype was counted between two and nine times. J is TRBJ2-7 and V is TRBV24-1; the match to TRBD1 covers 9 bases. The CDR3 extends over 18 amino acids. V lost 6 bases to trimming and J lost 3 bases; unmatched junction nucleotides: 17. CDR1 and CDR2 from the germline V gene are KGHDR and SFDVKD. The CDR3 sequence: CATSTSWTGEGGRYEQYF. CDR3 coding DNA: TGTGCCACCAGTACCTCCTGGACAGGGGAAGGAGGACGCTACGAGCAGTACTTC.

This clonotype has ten or more counts. The rearrangement links TRBV28 to TRBJ1-4; TRBD1 matches at 10 bases. This CDR3 has 13 amino acids. V lost 6 bases and J lost 7; bases outside the gene matches: 2. Per germline, CDR1 MDHEN and CDR2 SYDVKM. In nucleotides, the CDR3 is TGTGCCAGCAGGACAGGGGGCAGTGAAAAACTGTTTTTT. Translating gives CASRTGGSEKLFF.

This clonotype was counted ten times or more. V usage is TRBV3-1 and J usage is TRBJ2-1, with a possible D match to TRBD1 (6 bases). Trimming took off 4 bases at V and 8 bases at J, with 12 bases between the two ends. The CDR3 length is 13 residues. Germline CDR1 and CDR2: LGHDT and YNNKEL (reference sequence). CDR3 residues: CASSRIQGHEQFF. The CDR3 DNA reads TGTGCCAGCAGCCGGATACAGGGTCATGAGCAGTTCTTC.

The gene calls are TRBV4-1 and TRBJ1-5, with D perhaps TRBD1 (5 bases). The CDR3 has 15 residues. The germline V gene has CDR1 MGHRA and CDR2 YSYEKL. The V end was cut by 4 bases, the J end by 6 bases, with 16 bases between. CDR3 coding DNA: TGCGCCAGCAGCCCAATGGGGCAGGGAAGTCAGCCCCAGCATTTT. This translates into CASSPMGQGSQPQHF.

The table lists this clonotype with many counts. The gene calls are TRBV7-2 and TRBJ1-2, with D possibly matching TRBD1 (5 bases). The CDR3 extends over 15 amino acids. V was shortened by 2 bases and J by 8 bases, with 18 bases between the two germline ends. CDR1 is SGHTA and CDR2 is FQGNSA in the germline V gene. The CDR3 sequence: CASSLRGSLRGGYTF. For the CDR3, the DNA is TGTGCCAGCAGCTTACGGGGGTCCCTACGGGGAGGCTACACCTTC. Supplemented by reference TRBV7-2 and TRBJ1-2, the full variable domain reads GAGVSQSPSNKVTEKGKDVELRCDPISGHTALYWYRQSLGQGLEFLIYFQGNSAPDKSGLPSDRFSAERTGGSVSTLTIQRTQQEDSAVYLCASSLRGSLRGGYTFGSGTRLTVV.

This clonotype was observed a handful of times. The chain joins TRBV5-1 to TRBJ1-4; D is uncertain. The V end was cut by 5 bases, the J end by 8 bases, with 13 bases between. Germline CDR1 and CDR2: SGHRS and YFSETQ. The CDR3 runs to 13 residues. The CDR3 spells CASRSDPREKLFF. For the CDR3, the DNA is TGCGCCAGCAGATCAGACCCCCGGGAAAAACTGTTTTTT.

This clonotype was recorded at least ten times. CDR3 in DNA: TGTGCCAGCAGTTATTCGAACTATGGCTACACCTTC. This sequence encodes CASSYSNYGYTF. V usage is TRBV2 and J usage is TRBJ1-2; D unresolved. CDR3 length equals 12 residues. Per germline, CDR1 SNHLY and CDR2 FYNNEI. V was pared by 5 bases and J by 2 bases, with 6 bases between.

This clonotype was picked up a small number of times. V gene TRBV28 combines with J gene TRBJ2-1; 7 bases are shared with TRBD1. CDR3 length: 14 amino acids. J gave up 7 bases and V 3 bases, and 6 bases lay outside the gene matches. Germline V CDR1 and CDR2: MDHEN, SYDVKM. CDR3: CASSLGTAWNEQFF. CDR3 bases: TGTGCCAGCAGTTTGGGGACAGCTTGGAATGAGCAGTTCTTC. The entire variable domain, with the rest obtained from reference TRBV28 and TRBJ2-1, is as follows: DVKVTQSSRYLVKRTGEKVFLECVQDMDHENMFWYRQDPGLGLRLIYFSYDVKMKEKGDIPEGYSVSREKKERFSLILESASTNQTSMYLCASSLGTAWNEQFFGPGTRLTVL.